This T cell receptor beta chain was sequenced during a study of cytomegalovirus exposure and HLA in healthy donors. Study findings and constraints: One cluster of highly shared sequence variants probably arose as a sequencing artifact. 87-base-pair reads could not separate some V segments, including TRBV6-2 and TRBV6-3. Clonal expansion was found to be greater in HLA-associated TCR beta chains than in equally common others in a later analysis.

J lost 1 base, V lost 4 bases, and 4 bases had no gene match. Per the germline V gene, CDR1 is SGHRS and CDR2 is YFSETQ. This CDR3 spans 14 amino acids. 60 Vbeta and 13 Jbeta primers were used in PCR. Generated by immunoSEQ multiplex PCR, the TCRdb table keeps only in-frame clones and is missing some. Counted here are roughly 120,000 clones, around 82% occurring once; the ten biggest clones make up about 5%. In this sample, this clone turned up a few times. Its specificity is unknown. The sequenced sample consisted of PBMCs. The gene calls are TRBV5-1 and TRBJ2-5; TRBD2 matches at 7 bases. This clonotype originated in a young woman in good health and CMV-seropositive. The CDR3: CASSVGGGQETQYF. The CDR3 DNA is TGCGCCAGCAGCGTTGGCGGGGGCCAAGAGACCCAGTACTTC.